This T cell receptor beta chain was identified during a study of technical replicates of blood from a few donors. This clone has a single count. Profiling relied on immunoSEQ multiplex PCR, and the TCRdb table lists in-frame clones only, not all of them. This sample carries fewer than 70,000 clones, less than 90% of them seen once, and the ten largest clones take about 4.8%. Germline loops: CDR1 SGHVS, CDR2 FNYEAQ. V lost 5 bases and J lost 3; bases outside the gene matches: 4. The CDR3 has 14 amino acids. Sequenced sample: PBMCs. The source is a human donor in good health. Some clones in this sample may be carry-over from other donors' samples. The genes are TRBV7-6 and TRBJ1-5; TRBD1 aligns across 7 bases. The CDR3: CASSTGQPNQPQHF. CDR3 in DNA: TGTGCCAGCAGCACGGGACAGCCCAATCAGCCCCAGCATTTT.